This T cell receptor (beta chain) was sequenced for a study of PD-1 blockade in classical Hodgkin lymphoma. Time point noted: cycle 4 day 1 (C4D1), after less than seven weeks of nivolumab. Every patient experienced relapse after autologous stem cell transplantation, and brentuximab vedotin exposure varied. Profiling relied on immunoSEQ multiplex PCR, and the TCRdb table lists in-frame clones only, not all of them. The data show 45,000 or so clones, roughly 78% seen once. Source: peripheral blood mononuclear cells (PBMCs), taken before the fourth cycle of nivolumab. This TCR derives from a human donor with classical Hodgkin lymphoma.

CDR3 sequence (DNA): TGTGCCAGCTTCAAGAACACTGAAGCTTTCTTT. It yields the protein CASFKNTEAFF. This sequence joins TRBV6-5 and TRBJ1-1; D gene ambiguous. The CDR3 covers 11 residues. V lost 8 bases, J lost 1 base, and 5 bases lay in between. CDR1 and CDR2 from the germline V gene are MNHEY and SVGAGI.